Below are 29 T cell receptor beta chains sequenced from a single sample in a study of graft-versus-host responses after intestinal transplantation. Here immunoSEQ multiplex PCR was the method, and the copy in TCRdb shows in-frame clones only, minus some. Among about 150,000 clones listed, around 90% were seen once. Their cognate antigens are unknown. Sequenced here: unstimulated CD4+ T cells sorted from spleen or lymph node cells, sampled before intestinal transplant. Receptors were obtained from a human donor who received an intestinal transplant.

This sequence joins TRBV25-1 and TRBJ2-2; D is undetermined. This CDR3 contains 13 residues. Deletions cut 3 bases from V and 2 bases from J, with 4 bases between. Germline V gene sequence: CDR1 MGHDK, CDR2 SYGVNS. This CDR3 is CASSDSNTGELFF. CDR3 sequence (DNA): TGTGCCAGCAGTGACTCTAACACCGGGGAGCTGTTTTTT. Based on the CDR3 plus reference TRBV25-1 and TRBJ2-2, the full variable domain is EADIYQTPRYLVIGTGKKITLECSQTMGHDKMYWYQQDPGMELHLIHYSYGVNSTEKGDLSSESTVSRIRTEHFPLTLESARPSHTSQYLCASSDSNTGELFFGEGSRLTVL.

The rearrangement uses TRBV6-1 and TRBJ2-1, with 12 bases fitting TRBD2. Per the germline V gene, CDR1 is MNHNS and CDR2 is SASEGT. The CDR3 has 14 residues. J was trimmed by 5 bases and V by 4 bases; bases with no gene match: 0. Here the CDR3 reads CASSGTSGDNEQFF. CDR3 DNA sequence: TGTGCCAGCAGTGGGACTAGCGGGGACAATGAGCAGTTCTTC.

As DNA, the CDR3 is TGTGCCAGCAGTTTACTAGCGGGAGGGCACTACGAGCAGTACTTC. This codes for CASSLLAGGHYEQYF. This chain connects TRBV28 to TRBJ2-7; 12 bases align to TRBD2. Per the germline V gene, CDR1 is MDHEN and CDR2 is SYDVKM. The V gene end was trimmed by 2 bases and the J gene end by 3 bases; junction bases not matched to a gene: 2. The CDR3 covers 15 residues.

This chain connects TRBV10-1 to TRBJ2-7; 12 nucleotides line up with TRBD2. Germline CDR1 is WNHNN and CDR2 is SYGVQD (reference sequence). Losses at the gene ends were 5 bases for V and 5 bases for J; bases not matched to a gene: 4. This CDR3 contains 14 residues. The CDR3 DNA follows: TGCGCCAGCAGTTTCGGACTAGCGGGGAACGAGCAGTACTTC. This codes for CASSFGLAGNEQYF.

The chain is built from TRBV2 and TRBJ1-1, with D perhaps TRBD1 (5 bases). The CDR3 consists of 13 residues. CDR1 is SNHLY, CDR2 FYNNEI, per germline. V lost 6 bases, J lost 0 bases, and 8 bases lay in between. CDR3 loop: CASRTELNTEAFF. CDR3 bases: TGTGCCAGCAGGACAGAACTGAACACTGAAGCTTTCTTT.

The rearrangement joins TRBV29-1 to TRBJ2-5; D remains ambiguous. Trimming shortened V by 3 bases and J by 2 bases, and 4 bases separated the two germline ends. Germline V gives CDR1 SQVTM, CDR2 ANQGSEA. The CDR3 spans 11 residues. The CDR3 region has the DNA TGCAGCGTTGAGGGACAAGAGACCCAGTACTTC. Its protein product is CSVEGQETQYF.

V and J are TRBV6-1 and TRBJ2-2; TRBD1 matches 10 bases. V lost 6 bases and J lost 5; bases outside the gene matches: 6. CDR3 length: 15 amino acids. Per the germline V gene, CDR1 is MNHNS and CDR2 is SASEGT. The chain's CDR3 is CASRIDRGLTGELFF. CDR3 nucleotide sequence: TGTGCCAGCAGAATAGACAGGGGGCTTACCGGGGAGCTGTTTTTT.

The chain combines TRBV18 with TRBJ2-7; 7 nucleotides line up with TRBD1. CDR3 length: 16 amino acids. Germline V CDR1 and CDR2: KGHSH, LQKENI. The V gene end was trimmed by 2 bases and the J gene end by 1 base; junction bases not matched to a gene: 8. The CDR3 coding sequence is TGTGCCAGCTCACCAGATCGAACAGGGGCGTCCTACGAGCAGTACTTC. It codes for CASSPDRTGASYEQYF.

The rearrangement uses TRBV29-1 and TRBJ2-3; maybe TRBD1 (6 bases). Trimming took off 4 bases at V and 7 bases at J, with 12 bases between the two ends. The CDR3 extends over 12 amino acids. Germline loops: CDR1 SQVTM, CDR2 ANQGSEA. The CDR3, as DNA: TGCAGCGTTGTAGGACAGTCTAATACGCAGTATTTT. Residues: CSVVGQSNTQYF.

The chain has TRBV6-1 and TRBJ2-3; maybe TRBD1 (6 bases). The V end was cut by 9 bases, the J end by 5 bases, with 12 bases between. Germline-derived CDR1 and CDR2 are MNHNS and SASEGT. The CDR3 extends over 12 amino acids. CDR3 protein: CASGTGKDTQYF. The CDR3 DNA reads TGTGCCAGTGGCACAGGGAAAGATACGCAGTATTTT.

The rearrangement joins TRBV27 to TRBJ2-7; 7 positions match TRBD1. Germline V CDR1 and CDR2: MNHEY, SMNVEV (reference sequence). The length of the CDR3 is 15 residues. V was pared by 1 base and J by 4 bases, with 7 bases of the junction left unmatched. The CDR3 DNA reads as TGTGCCAGCAGTTTATGGGGGACAGAGTTATACGAGCAGTACTTC. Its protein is CASSLWGTELYEQYF.

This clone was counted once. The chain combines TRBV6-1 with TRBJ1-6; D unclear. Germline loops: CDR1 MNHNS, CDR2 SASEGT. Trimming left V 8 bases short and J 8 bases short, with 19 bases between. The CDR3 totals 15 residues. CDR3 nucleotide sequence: TGTGCCAGCGCTGGCGGGCCTCTCCGGGATTCACCCCTCCACTTT. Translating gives CASAGGPLRDSPLHF.

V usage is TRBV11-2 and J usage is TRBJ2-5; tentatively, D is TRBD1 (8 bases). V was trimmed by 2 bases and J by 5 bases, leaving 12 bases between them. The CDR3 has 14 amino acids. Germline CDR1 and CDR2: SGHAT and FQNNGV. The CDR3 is CASSLTGGGETQYF. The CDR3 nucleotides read TGTGCCAGCAGCTTAACAGGGGGGGGTGAGACCCAGTACTTC.

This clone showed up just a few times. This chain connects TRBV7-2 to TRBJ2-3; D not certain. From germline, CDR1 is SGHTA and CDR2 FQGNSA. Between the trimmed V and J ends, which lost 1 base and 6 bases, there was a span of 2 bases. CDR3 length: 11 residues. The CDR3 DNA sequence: TGTGCCAGCAGCTTAGACGATACGCAGTATTTT. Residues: CASSLDDTQYF.

CDR3 nucleotide sequence: TGTGCCAGCTCACCGCCGACAGGGAGAAACACCATATATTTT. Its protein is CASSPPTGRNTIYF. The chain carries TRBV18 and TRBJ1-3; 7 bases fit TRBD1. The CDR3 length is 14 residues. V lost 3 bases and J lost 5; bases outside the gene matches: 4. The germline V gene encodes CDR1 KGHSH and CDR2 LQKENI.

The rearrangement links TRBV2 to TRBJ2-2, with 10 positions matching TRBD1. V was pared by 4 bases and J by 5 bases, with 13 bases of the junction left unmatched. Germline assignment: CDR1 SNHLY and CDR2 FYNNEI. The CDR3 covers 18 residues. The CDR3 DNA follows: TGTGCCAGCAGTGGACCCCTCAAGACAGGGGGCATTACCGGGGAGCTGTTTTTT. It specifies CASSGPLKTGGITGELFF.

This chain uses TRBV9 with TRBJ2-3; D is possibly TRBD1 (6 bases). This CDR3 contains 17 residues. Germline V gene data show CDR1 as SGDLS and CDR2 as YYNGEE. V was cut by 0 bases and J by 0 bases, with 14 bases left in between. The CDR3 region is CASSVELRDISTDTQYF. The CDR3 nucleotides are TGTGCCAGCAGCGTAGAGCTCCGGGACATAAGCACAGATACGCAGTATTTT.

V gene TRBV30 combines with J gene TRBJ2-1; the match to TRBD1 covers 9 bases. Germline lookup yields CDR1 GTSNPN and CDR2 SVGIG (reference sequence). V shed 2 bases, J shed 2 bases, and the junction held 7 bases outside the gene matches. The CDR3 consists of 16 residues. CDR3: CAWSTKQGATYNEQFF. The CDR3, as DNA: TGTGCCTGGAGTACTAAACAGGGGGCGACCTACAATGAGCAGTTCTTC.

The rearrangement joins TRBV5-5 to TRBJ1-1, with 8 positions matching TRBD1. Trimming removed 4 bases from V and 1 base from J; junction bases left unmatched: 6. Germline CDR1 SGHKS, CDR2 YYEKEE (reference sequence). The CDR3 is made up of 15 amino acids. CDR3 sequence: CASSPRTGSNTEAFF. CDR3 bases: TGTGCCAGCAGCCCTCGGACAGGGTCGAACACTGAAGCTTTCTTT.

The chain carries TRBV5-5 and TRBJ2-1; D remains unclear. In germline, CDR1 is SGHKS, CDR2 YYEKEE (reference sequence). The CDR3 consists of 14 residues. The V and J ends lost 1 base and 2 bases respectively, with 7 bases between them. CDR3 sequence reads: CASSLMKAYNEQFF. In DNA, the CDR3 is TGTGCCAGCAGCTTGATGAAGGCCTACAATGAGCAGTTCTTC.

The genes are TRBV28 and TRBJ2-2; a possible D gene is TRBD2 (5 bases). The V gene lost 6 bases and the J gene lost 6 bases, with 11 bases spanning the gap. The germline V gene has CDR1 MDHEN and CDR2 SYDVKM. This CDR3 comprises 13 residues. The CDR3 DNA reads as TGTGCCAGCAGACCCACTAGTTCCGGGGAGCTGTTTTTT. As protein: CASRPTSSGELFF. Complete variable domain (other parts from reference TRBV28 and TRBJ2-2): DVKVTQSSRYLVKRTGEKVFLECVQDMDHENMFWYRQDPGLGLRLIYFSYDVKMKEKGDIPEGYSVSREKKERFSLILESASTNQTSMYLCASRPTSSGELFFGEGSRLTVL.

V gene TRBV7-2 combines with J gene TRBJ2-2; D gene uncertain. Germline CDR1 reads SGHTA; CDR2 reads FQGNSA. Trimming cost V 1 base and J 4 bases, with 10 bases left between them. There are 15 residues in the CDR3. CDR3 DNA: TGTGCCAGCAGCTTAGGTCAGCCGGGCACCGGGGAGCTGTTTTTT. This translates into CASSLGQPGTGELFF.

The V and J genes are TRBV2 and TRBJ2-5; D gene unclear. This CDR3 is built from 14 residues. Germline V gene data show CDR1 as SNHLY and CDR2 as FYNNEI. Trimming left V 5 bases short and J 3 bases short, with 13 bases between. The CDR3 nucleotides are TGTGCCAGCAGTCTCGAGAACACGGAAGAGACCCAGTACTTC. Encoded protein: CASSLENTEETQYF.

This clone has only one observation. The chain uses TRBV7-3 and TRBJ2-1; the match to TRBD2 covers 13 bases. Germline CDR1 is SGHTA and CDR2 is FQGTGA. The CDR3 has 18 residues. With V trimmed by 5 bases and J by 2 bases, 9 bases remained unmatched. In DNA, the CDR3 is TGTGCCAGCAGCCCCTCTCGACTAGCGGGAGGCCCCTACAATGAGCAGTTCTTC. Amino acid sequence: CASSPSRLAGGPYNEQFF.

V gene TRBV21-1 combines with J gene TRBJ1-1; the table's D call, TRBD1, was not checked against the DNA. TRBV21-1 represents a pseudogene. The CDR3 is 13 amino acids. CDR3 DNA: TGTGCCAGCAGCAACCTGACGGAGGGGGCAGCTTTCTTT. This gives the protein CASSNLTEGAAFF.

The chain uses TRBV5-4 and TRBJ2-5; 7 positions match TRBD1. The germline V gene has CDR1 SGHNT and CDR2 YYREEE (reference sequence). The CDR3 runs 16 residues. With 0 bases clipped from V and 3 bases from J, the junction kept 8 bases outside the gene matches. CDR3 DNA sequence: TGTGCCAGCAGCTTGGCCGCAGACAGGGTAAAAGAGACCCAGTACTTC. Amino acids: CASSLAADRVKETQYF. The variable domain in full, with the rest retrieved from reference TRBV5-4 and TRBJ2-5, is ETGVTQSPTHLIKTRGQQVTLRCSSQSGHNTVSWYQQALGQGPQFIFQYYREEENGRGNFPPRFSGLQFPNYSSELNVNALELDDSALYLCASSLAADRVKETQYFGPGTRLLVL.

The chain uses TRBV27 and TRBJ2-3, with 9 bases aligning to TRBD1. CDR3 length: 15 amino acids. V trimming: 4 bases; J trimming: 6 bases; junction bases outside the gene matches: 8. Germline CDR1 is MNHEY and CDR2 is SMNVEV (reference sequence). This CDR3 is CASSSGQGNEDTQYF. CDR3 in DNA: TGTGCCAGCAGTTCGGGACAGGGTAATGAGGATACGCAGTATTTT.

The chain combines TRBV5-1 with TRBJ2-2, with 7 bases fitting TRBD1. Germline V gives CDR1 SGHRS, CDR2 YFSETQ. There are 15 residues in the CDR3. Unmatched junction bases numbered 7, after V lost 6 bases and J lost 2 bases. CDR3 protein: CASTLSGGNTGELFF. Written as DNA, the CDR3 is TGCGCCAGCACTTTATCAGGGGGTAACACCGGGGAGCTGTTTTTT.

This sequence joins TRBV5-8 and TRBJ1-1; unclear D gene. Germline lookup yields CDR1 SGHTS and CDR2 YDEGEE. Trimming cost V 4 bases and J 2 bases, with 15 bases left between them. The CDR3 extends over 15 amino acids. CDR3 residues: CASSVTSRFNTEAFF. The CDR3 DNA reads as TGTGCCAGCAGCGTAACAAGTCGCTTTAACACTGAAGCTTTCTTT.